A single sample gave rise to the 9 T cell receptor beta chains below, sequenced in a study of blood T cell repertoires in COVID-19. Repertoires were generated with immunoSEQ multiplex PCR, while TCRdb's copy carries only in-frame clones and drops some. The sample records hundreds of thousands of clones, roughly nine tenths being singletons. Source material: PBMCs or T cells enriched from blood (not recorded which). These receptors came from a woman between 18 and 29 years old who had recovered from COVID-19.

The rearrangement uses TRBV11-3 and TRBJ2-5; tentatively, D is TRBD2 (6 bases). The ends were cut back, 3 bases at V and 5 bases at J, with 10 bases in the middle. The CDR3 totals 13 residues. Germline V gene data show CDR1 as SGHNT and CDR2 as YENEEA. The CDR3 is CASSFGGTETQYF. The CDR3 DNA follows: TGTGCCAGCAGCTTCGGGGGAACGGAGACCCAGTACTTC.

This clone turned up a few times. The CDR3 protein is CASSLAPPWRGDRPQHF. CDR3 DNA: TGTGCCAGCAGTTTAGCCCCGCCCTGGCGTGGGGACAGGCCCCAGCATTTT. This chain uses TRBV27 with TRBJ1-5, with TRBD1 identical over 7 bases. The CDR3 contains 17 residues. The V segment lost 2 bases and the J segment 9 bases; nucleotides outside the gene matches: 16. Germline lookup yields CDR1 MNHEY and CDR2 SMNVEV (reference sequence).

The chain carries TRBV5-1 and TRBJ1-2; possibly TRBD1 for D (5 bases). CDR3 length equals 14 residues. CDR1 and CDR2 (germline): SGHRS, YFSETQ. Trimming took 2 bases from V and 13 from J, leaving 21 bases between them. The CDR3 coding sequence is TGCGCCAGCAGCTTAACAGGTGGCGAAGGTTCTAGCACCTTC. As protein: CASSLTGGEGSSTF.

This sequence joins TRBV6-5 and TRBJ1-5, with 7 nucleotides matching TRBD1. Germline CDR1 is MNHEY and CDR2 is SVGAGI. The V and J ends lost 6 bases and 7 bases, in that order; junction bases with no gene match: 12. This CDR3 region has 15 residues. The CDR3 here is CASRGVNRGTQPQHF. The CDR3 DNA follows: TGTGCCAGCAGGGGAGTTAACAGGGGAACGCAGCCCCAGCATTTT.

In DNA form, the CDR3 reads TGTGCCAGCAGCCGACAGTCCGGAAACACCATATATTTT. Translating gives CASSRQSGNTIYF. This chain uses TRBV6-5 with TRBJ1-3; D is possibly TRBD1 (5 bases). Germline V gene lookup returns CDR1 MNHEY and CDR2 SVGAGI. Trimming removed 6 bases from V and 4 bases from J, with 10 bases in between. There are 13 residues in the CDR3.

V gene TRBV5-1 combines with J gene TRBJ2-7, with D tentatively TRBD2 (5 bases). CDR1 and CDR2 (germline): SGHRS, YFSETQ. The CDR3 sequence is 12 residues long. Trimming shortened V by 1 base and J by 4 bases, and 6 bases separated the two germline ends. Written as DNA, the CDR3 is TGCGCCAGCAGCTTGTCGGGGTACGAGCAGTACTTC. Amino acid sequence: CASSLSGYEQYF.

This clone appeared a few times. This rearrangement joins TRBV9 to TRBJ2-3; 8 bases map to TRBD2. The germline CDR1 and CDR2 sequences are SGDLS and YYNGEE. The CDR3 length is 15 residues. V trimming: 3 bases; J trimming: 5 bases; junction bases outside the gene matches: 8. CDR3 region: CASSAGGLSLDTQYF. In DNA form, the CDR3 reads TGTGCCAGCAGCGCGGGGGGGCTGAGTTTAGATACGCAGTATTTT.

This clone appeared a few times. The V gene is TRBV7-6, the J gene TRBJ1-2; D is possibly TRBD1 (5 bases). Trimming shortened V by 5 bases and J by 3 bases, and 10 bases separated the two germline ends. The CDR3 consists of 13 residues. The V gene's germline CDR1 is SGHVS and CDR2 FNYEAQ. This CDR3 is CASSADRYYGYTF. The CDR3 coding sequence is TGTGCCAGCAGCGCTGACAGATACTATGGCTACACCTTC.

This chain links TRBV28 with TRBJ1-1, with D perhaps matching TRBD1 (6 bases). This CDR3 is built from 15 residues. V was clipped by 5 bases and J by 2 bases, with 15 bases between them. CDR1 MDHEN and CDR2 SYDVKM come from the germline V gene. CDR3 sequence reads: CASSLGTSVNTEAFF. The CDR3 DNA sequence: TGTGCCAGCAGTCTCGGGACATCCGTAAACACTGAAGCTTTCTTT.